The 20 T cell receptor beta chains reported below all come from one sample, sequenced in a study of blood T cell repertoires in COVID-19 (dated by TCRdb to 2018 to 2021). Library creation used the immunoSEQ multiplex PCR assay. In its TCRdb copy, this immuneACCESS table keeps in-frame sequences only and misses some clones. Where compared with another copy, unresolved V genes explain less than half of these, and the others have no known cause. Present in this sample are under 350,000 clones, over 85% of which were seen just once. The ten largest clones represent roughly 1.8% of the sample. The sequencing sample was made of PBMCs or T cells enriched from blood (not recorded which). The receptors were sampled from an older woman who had recovered from COVID-19.

Only a few counts were recorded for this clone. The chain couples TRBV4-1 to TRBJ2-3; maybe TRBD2 (6 bases). The CDR3 is 13 amino acids. Trimming pared 6 bases from V and 6 bases from J, leaving 13 bases between. The germline V gene has CDR1 MGHRA and CDR2 YSYEKL. The CDR3 coding sequence is TGCGCCAGCAGGGACACCACTAGCGATACGCAGTATTTT. Protein sequence: CASRDTTSDTQYF.

The chain combines TRBV10-2 with TRBJ2-3; TRBD2 matches at 9 bases. The CDR3 has 15 residues. CDR1 is WSHSY, CDR2 SAAADI, per germline. J lost 6 bases, V lost 7 bases, and 11 bases had no gene match. DNA for the CDR3: TGCGCCAGCATTGGAGTTAGCGGGGGAGGCGATACGCAGTATTTT. It yields the protein CASIGVSGGGDTQYF.

V usage is TRBV24-1 and J usage is TRBJ2-1; 11 bases map to TRBD2. Germline CDR1 reads KGHDR; CDR2 reads SFDVKD. The CDR3 is made up of 19 amino acids. Trimming removed 6 bases from V and 0 bases from J; junction bases left unmatched: 12. The CDR3 region is CATSPRTGTSGYSYNEQFF. In DNA, the CDR3 is TGTGCCACCAGTCCTCGAACCGGGACTAGCGGCTACTCCTACAATGAGCAGTTCTTC.

The J gene is TRBJ1-2, the V gene TRBV6-1, with 8 nucleotides matching TRBD1. J gave up 5 bases and V 2 bases, and 4 bases lay outside the gene matches. The CDR3 totals 14 residues. Germline values: CDR1 MNHNS, CDR2 SASEGT. This CDR3 is CASSETQGAYGYTF. CDR3 sequence (DNA): TGTGCCAGCAGTGAAACCCAGGGGGCGTATGGCTACACCTTC.

The chain uses TRBV29-1 and TRBJ2-1; D call uncertain. The V gene lost 1 base and the J gene lost 7 bases, with 11 bases spanning the gap. The CDR3 has 13 amino acids. The germline V gene has CDR1 SQVTM and CDR2 ANQGSEA. The CDR3 DNA reads TGCAGCGTTGAAGGCGGATCAACGAATGAGCAGTTCTTC. Translation: CSVEGGSTNEQFF.

The gene calls are TRBV5-5 and TRBJ2-1; D gene uncertain. The germline V gene encodes CDR1 SGHKS and CDR2 YYEKEE (reference sequence). The germline V and J ends were trimmed by 1 base and 10 bases, with 6 bases remaining between them. This CDR3 has 11 amino acids. CDR3 coding DNA: TGTGCCAGCAGCTTGTCTCCGGAGCAGTTCTTC. Protein product: CASSLSPEQFF. Combining the CDR3 with reference TRBV5-5 and TRBJ2-1 gives the whole variable domain DAGVTQSPTHLIKTRGQQVTLRCSPISGHKSVSWYQQVLGQGPQFIFQYYEKEERGRGNFPDRFSARQFPNYSSELNVNALLLGDSALYLCASSLSPEQFFGPGTRLTVL.

The chain is built from TRBV19 and TRBJ1-2; D is unresolved. This CDR3 has 13 amino acids. The ends were cut back, 1 base at V and 5 bases at J, with 8 bases in the middle. Germline-derived CDR1 and CDR2 are LNHDA and SQIVND (reference sequence). CDR3 coding DNA: TGTGCCAGTAGTATAGGGCCGTCTTATGGCTACACCTTC. It encodes CASSIGPSYGYTF.

Notes on this clone: Other DNA sequences in the same sample also yield this CDR3. This chain links TRBV11-2 with TRBJ1-5; unclear D gene. The V end lost 2 bases, the J end lost 1 base, and 3 bases lay between the germline ends. The germline V gene encodes CDR1 SGHAT and CDR2 FQNNGV. The CDR3 totals 13 residues. This CDR3 is CASSLSSNQPQHF. DNA of the CDR3: TGTGCCAGCAGCTTAAGCAGCAATCAGCCCCAGCATTTT.

The chain uses TRBV5-5 and TRBJ1-5; no reliable D call. V lost 0 bases to trimming and J lost 0 bases, with 7 bases between them. The CDR3 sequence is 15 residues long. Germline V gives CDR1 SGHKS, CDR2 YYEKEE (reference sequence). CDR3 loop: CASSLVLYSNQPQHF. The CDR3 DNA sequence: TGTGCCAGCAGCTTGGTCCTTTATAGCAATCAGCCCCAGCATTTT.

For this clone: The identical CDR3 is also encoded by other nucleotide sequences in the sample. This sequence joins TRBV18 and TRBJ1-3, with D possibly being TRBD1 (6 bases). CDR3 length: 16 residues. Trimming shortened V by 2 bases and J by 0 bases, and 11 bases separated the two germline ends. Looked up from germline, CDR1 is KGHSH and CDR2 is LQKENI. The CDR3 nucleotides read TGTGCCAGCTCACCAACAGGGCTAAGCTCTGGAAACACCATATATTTT. The encoded protein is CASSPTGLSSGNTIYF.

V gene TRBV24-1 combines with J gene TRBJ2-2, with a possible D match to TRBD1 (6 bases). CDR1 and CDR2 from the germline V gene are KGHDR and SFDVKD. V was clipped by 3 bases and J by 0 bases, with 13 bases between them. The CDR3 loop spans 17 amino acids. The CDR3 spells CATSDVRGPPNTGELFF. The CDR3 coding sequence is TGTGCCACCAGTGATGTCAGGGGACCCCCGAACACCGGGGAGCTGTTTTTT.

For this clone: This same CDR3 is encoded by further DNA sequences in the sample. The J gene is TRBJ1-5, the V gene TRBV24-1; TRBD1 is a possible D gene (6 bases). The germline gives CDR1 KGHDR, CDR2 SFDVKD. The CDR3 has 13 residues. The V gene lost 4 bases and the J gene lost 6 bases, with 9 bases spanning the gap. CDR3 loop: CATSDQGRQPQHF. For the CDR3, the DNA is TGTGCCACCAGTGACCAGGGGCGTCAGCCCCAGCATTTT.

The rearrangement links TRBV5-1 to TRBJ2-7; D not resolved. In germline, CDR1 is SGHRS, CDR2 YFSETQ. Deletions cut 0 bases from V and 2 bases from J, with 9 bases between. CDR3 length equals 14 residues. In DNA, the CDR3 is TGCGCCAGCAGCTTGGGGAGTATAACCTACGAGCAGTACTTC. Protein sequence: CASSLGSITYEQYF.

The V call is TRBV19, the J call TRBJ1-4; D is unclear. V shed 4 bases and J shed 0 bases, with 9 bases lying between them. Germline lookup yields CDR1 LNHDA and CDR2 SQIVND (reference sequence). The CDR3 is 15 amino acids. In nucleotides, the CDR3 is TGTGCCAGTAGTAAACAGAGTGCAACTAATGAAAAACTGTTTTTT. Translating gives CASSKQSATNEKLFF.

This clone was picked up one time. The junction departs from the called germline gene at one end, perhaps through a read error. V and J are TRBV7-7 and TRBJ2-2, with 7 bases that match TRBD2. This CDR3 is built from 15 residues. Per the germline V gene, CDR1 is SSHAT and CDR2 is FNYEAQ (reference sequence). CDR3 sequence (DNA): TGTGCTAGCAGCGTATCTAGCGGAATCACCGGGGAGCTGTTTTTT. Its protein is CASSVSSGITGELFF.

This clone was detected only a few times. The CDR3 is CASSEEGGSSYEQYF. Here the CDR3 DNA reads TGTGCCAGCAGTGAAGAAGGGGGCAGCTCCTACGAGCAGTACTTC. The chain couples TRBV2 to TRBJ2-7; 7 bases align to TRBD1. The length of the CDR3 is 15 residues. Per germline, CDR1 SNHLY and CDR2 FYNNEI. Trimming at V came to 1 base and at J to 0 bases, leaving 3 bases not matched to a gene.

The chain is built from TRBV6-1 and TRBJ2-5; D gene ambiguous. Germline V gene lookup returns CDR1 MNHNS and CDR2 SASEGT. With 2 bases removed from V and 5 bases from J, the gap between germline ends came to 9 bases. This CDR3 region has 13 residues. CDR3 nucleotide sequence: TGTGCCAGCAGTGAAAGCGCTTCGGAGACCCAGTACTTC. It translates to CASSESASETQYF.

This chain joins TRBV2 and TRBJ1-5; D possibly corresponds to TRBD1 (6 bases). V was cut by 3 bases and J by 0 bases, with 15 bases left in between. CDR1 and CDR2 from the germline V gene are SNHLY and FYNNEI. CDR3 length equals 17 residues. CDR3 residues: CASSDAGDYYSNQPQHF. The CDR3 region has the DNA TGTGCCAGCAGTGACGCAGGGGACTATTATAGCAATCAGCCCCAGCATTTT.

The genes are TRBV9 and TRBJ2-7; TRBD1 is a possible D gene (5 bases). Trimming cost V 0 bases and J 2 bases, with 9 bases left between them. Germline lookup yields CDR1 SGDLS and CDR2 YYNGEE. This CDR3 is built from 14 residues. CDR3 coding DNA: TGTGCCAGCAGCGTAGCCGACAGCACCTACGAGCAGTACTTC. It translates to CASSVADSTYEQYF.

The CDR3 sequence: CASMDSSYYEQYF. The CDR3 DNA reads as TGTGCCAGCATGGACAGCAGCTACTACGAGCAGTACTTC. The chain is built from TRBV6-5 and TRBJ2-7; the D gene is possibly TRBD1 (6 bases). Germline V gives CDR1 MNHEY, CDR2 SVGAGI. This CDR3 comprises 13 residues. V lost 7 bases and J lost 3, with 13 bases in between.